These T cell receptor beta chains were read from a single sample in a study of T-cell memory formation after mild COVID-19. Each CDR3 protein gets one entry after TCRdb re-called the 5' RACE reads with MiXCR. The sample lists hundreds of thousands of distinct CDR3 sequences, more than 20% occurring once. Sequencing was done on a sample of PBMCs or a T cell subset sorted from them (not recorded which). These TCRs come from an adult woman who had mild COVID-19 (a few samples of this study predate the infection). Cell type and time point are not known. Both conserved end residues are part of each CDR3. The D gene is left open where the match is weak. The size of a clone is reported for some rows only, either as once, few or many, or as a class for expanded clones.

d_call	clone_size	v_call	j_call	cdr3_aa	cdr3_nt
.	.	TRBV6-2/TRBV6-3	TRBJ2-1	CASSSQGIYNEQFF	TGTGCCAGCAGTAGTCAGGGTATCTACAATGAGCAGTTCTTC
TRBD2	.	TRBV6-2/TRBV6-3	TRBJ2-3	CASSALGGSSTDTQYF	TGTGCCAGCAGTGCTCTCGGGGGGTCTAGCACAGATACGCAGTATTTT
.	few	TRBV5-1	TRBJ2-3	CASSLRRDSDTQYF	TGCGCCAGCAGCTTGCGACGGGACTCAGATACGCAGTATTTT
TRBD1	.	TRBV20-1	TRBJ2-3	CSAKPGTGGTDTQYF	TGCAGTGCTAAACCCGGGACAGGGGGGACAGATACGCAGTATTTT
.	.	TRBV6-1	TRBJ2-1	CATSGIFYNEQFF	TGTGCCACCTCCGGGATATTCTACAATGAGCAGTTCTTC
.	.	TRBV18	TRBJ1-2	CASSPQGSGGYTF	TGTGCCAGCTCACCTCAGGGGTCTGGGGGCTACACCTTC
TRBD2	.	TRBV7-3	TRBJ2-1	CASSTRLAGEDNEQFF	TGTGCCAGCAGCACCCGACTAGCGGGGGAGGACAATGAGCAGTTCTTC
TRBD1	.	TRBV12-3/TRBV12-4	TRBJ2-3	CASSFGQGGSTDTQYF	TGTGCCAGCAGCTTCGGACAGGGTGGAAGCACAGATACGCAGTATTTT
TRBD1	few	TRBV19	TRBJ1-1	CASSEGQGLFPTEAFF	TGTGCCTCCAGCGAGGGACAGGGCTTGTTTCCCACTGAAGCTTTCTTT
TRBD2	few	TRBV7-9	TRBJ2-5	CASSTGGGAGETQYF	TGTGCCAGCAGCACCGGCGGGGGGGCCGGAGAGACCCAGTACTTC
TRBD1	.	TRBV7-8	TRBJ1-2	CASSQNSGTEGSGYTF	TGTGCCAGCAGCCAGAACTCCGGGACAGAAGGTTCTGGCTACACCTTC
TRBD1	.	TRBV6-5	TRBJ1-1	CASSAQGVNTEAFF	TGTGCCAGCAGTGCCCAGGGGGTGAACACTGAAGCTTTCTTT
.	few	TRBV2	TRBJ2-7	CASRAYEQYF	TGTGCCAGCAGGGCCTACGAGCAGTACTTC
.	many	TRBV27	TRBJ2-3	CASSPGQWSTDTQYF	TGTGCCAGCAGCCCCGGACAGTGGAGCACAGATACGCAGTATTTT
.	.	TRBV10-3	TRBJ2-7	CAISSRTIEQYF	TGTGCCATCAGCTCCCGGACTATCGAGCAGTACTTC
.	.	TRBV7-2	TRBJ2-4	CASSLPTTGKNIQYF	TGTGCCAGCAGCTTACCGACCACGGGCAAAAACATTCAGTACTTC
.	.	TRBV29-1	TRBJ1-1	CSVGTGGEAFF	TGCAGCGTCGGGACGGGGGGCGAAGCTTTCTTT
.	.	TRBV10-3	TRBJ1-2	CAISESTGSGGYTF	TGTGCCATCAGTGAGTCTACAGGTTCGGGAGGCTACACCTTC
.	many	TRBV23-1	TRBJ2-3	CASSQSDTQYF	TGCGCCAGCAGTCAATCAGATACGCAGTATTTT
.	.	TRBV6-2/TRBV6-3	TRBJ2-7	CASSFYSGEQYF	TGTGCCAGCAGCTTTTACAGCGGAGAGCAGTACTTC
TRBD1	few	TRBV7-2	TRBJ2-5	CASSTPGQGAGKTQYF	TGTGCCAGCAGCACTCCGGGACAGGGGGCAGGGAAGACCCAGTACTTC
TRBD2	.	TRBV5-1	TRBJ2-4	CASSSLAGRRNIQYF	TGCGCCAGCAGCTCCTTAGCGGGAAGGAGGAACATTCAGTACTTC
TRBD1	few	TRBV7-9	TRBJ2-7	CASSPGQGRSEQYF	TGTGCCAGCAGCCCGGGACAGGGGAGGTCCGAGCAGTACTTC
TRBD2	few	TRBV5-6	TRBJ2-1	CASSLPSGLYNEQFF	TGTGCCAGCAGCTTGCCTAGCGGCCTCTACAATGAGCAGTTCTTC
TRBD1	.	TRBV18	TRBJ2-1	CASSTGTGVHNEQFF	TGTGCCAGCTCCACCGGGACAGGGGTCCACAATGAGCAGTTCTTC
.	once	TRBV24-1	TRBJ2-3	CATGLPSTDTQYF	TGTGCCACAGGCTTGCCTAGCACAGATACGCAGTATTTT
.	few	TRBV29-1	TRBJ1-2	CSVSGGGTGYTF	TGCAGCGTATCTGGGGGAGGGACCGGCTACACCTTC
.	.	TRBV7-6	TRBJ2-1	CASSLGSLRGASYNEQFF	TGTGCCAGCAGCTTAGGGTCGTTACGTGGTGCCTCCTACAATGAGCAGTTCTTC
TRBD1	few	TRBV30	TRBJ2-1	CAWSWTGLNEQFF	TGTGCCTGGAGTTGGACAGGGCTCAATGAGCAGTTCTTC
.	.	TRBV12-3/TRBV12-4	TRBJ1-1	CASSRPAAGAFF	TGTGCCAGCAGTCGCCCTGCCGCTGGAGCTTTCTTT
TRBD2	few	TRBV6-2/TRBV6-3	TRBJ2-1	CASSRLAEYNEQFF	TGTGCCAGCAGCCGACTAGCGGAGTACAATGAGCAGTTCTTC
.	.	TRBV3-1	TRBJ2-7	CASSQDRARNYEQYF	TGTGCCAGCAGCCAAGATCGAGCCAGAAACTACGAGCAGTACTTC
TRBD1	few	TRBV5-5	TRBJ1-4	CASTRGQMIEKLFF	TGTGCCAGCACCCGGGGACAGATGATAGAAAAACTGTTTTTT
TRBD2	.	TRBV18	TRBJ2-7	CASSPGTTSYEQYF	TGTGCCAGCTCACCCGGGACTACTTCCTACGAGCAGTACTTC
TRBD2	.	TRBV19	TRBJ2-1	CASSQLAGVFNEQFF	TGTGCCAGTAGTCAACTAGCGGGAGTCTTCAATGAGCAGTTCTTC
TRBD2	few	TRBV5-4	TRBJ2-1	CASSPLAGSFYNEQFF	TGTGCCAGCAGCCCTCTAGCGGGTTCGTTCTACAATGAGCAGTTCTTC
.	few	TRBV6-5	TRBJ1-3	CASSFAGARGTIYF	TGTGCCAGCAGTTTCGCCGGGGCTCGGGGCACCATATATTTT
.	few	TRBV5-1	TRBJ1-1	CASSLDSTVAGTEAFF	TGCGCCAGCAGCTTGGATTCGACAGTAGCGGGTACTGAAGCTTTCTTT
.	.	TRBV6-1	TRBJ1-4	CASSEEKLFF	TGTGCCAGCAGTGAAGAAAAACTGTTTTTT
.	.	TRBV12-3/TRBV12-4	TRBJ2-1	CASIKGGSYNEQFF	TGTGCCAGCATCAAAGGGGGCTCCTACAATGAGCAGTTCTTC
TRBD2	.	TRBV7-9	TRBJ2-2	CASSWGLAGRAGELFF	TGTGCCAGCAGCTGGGGACTAGCGGGAAGAGCCGGGGAGCTGTTTTTT
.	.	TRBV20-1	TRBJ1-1	CSARDRKQNTEAFF	TGCAGTGCTAGAGATCGGAAACAAAACACTGAAGCTTTCTTT
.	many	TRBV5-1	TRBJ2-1	CASSLDGGSYNEQFF	TGCGCCAGCAGCTTGGACGGGGGCTCCTACAATGAGCAGTTCTTC
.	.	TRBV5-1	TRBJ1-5	CASSLAADDASNQPQHF	TGCGCCAGCAGCTTGGCTGCGGACGACGCGAGCAATCAGCCCCAGCATTTT
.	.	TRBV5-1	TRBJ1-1	CASSLESELMNTEAFF	TGCGCCAGCAGCTTGGAGTCAGAACTTATGAACACTGAAGCTTTCTTT
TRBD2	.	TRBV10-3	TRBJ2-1	CAISELAGDYNEQFF	TGTGCCATCAGTGAATTAGCGGGAGATTACAATGAGCAGTTCTTC
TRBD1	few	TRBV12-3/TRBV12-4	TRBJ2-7	CASSSYDRGMYEQYF	TGTGCCAGCAGTTCTTATGACAGGGGGATGTACGAGCAGTACTTC
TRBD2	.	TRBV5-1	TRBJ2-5	CASSPAPGLGLGETQYF	TGCGCCAGCAGCCCCGCGCCGGGACTAGGTCTAGGAGAGACCCAGTACTTC
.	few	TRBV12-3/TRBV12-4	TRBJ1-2	CASSFGRGYGYTF	TGTGCCAGCAGTTTCGGTCGGGGCTATGGCTACACCTTC
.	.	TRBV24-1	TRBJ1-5	CATSDLDGNQPQHF	TGTGCCACCAGTGATTTGGACGGGAATCAGCCCCAGCATTTT
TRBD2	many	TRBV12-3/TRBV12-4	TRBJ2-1	CASSPGLAGVNEQFF	TGTGCCAGCAGTCCGGGACTAGCGGGAGTCAATGAGCAGTTCTTC
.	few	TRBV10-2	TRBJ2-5	CASRTAEETQYF	TGCGCCAGCCGGACAGCCGAAGAGACCCAGTACTTC